A single sample gave rise to the 11 T cell receptor beta chains below, sequenced in a study of identical twins. MiXCR, run by TCRdb on the 5' RACE reads, gives a single entry per CDR3 protein. The data show some 1,600,000 distinct CDR3 sequences, about 31% seen once. Sequenced material: cord blood. Receptor source: a newborn girl in good health.

This chain joins TRBV25-1 and TRBJ2-1, with 10 bases identical to TRBD2. The V gene end was trimmed by 3 bases and the J gene end by 1 base; junction bases not matched to a gene: 3. Germline CDR1 is MGHDK and CDR2 is SYGVNS. The CDR3 covers 16 residues. For the CDR3, the DNA is TGTGCCAGCAGTGATCTTAGCGGGAGGTCCTACAATGAGCAGTTCTTC. Protein sequence: CASSDLSGRSYNEQFF. The full variable domain, with the rest looked up from reference TRBV25-1 and TRBJ2-1, is EADIYQTPRYLVIGTGKKITLECSQTMGHDKMYWYQQDPGMELHLIHYSYGVNSTEKGDLSSESTVSRIRTEHFPLTLESARPSHTSQYLCASSDLSGRSYNEQFFGPGTRLTVL.

The chain uses TRBV21-1 and TRBJ2-5; the tabulated D call, TRBD1, remains unverified against the DNA. TRBV21-1 is marked as a pseudogene. The CDR3 is 12 residues long. CDR3 loop: CARPVPGETQYF. The DNA of the CDR3 is TGTGCCAGGCCTGTCCCTGGCGAGACCCAGTACTTC.

Ten or more counts support this clonotype. The chain links TRBV20-1 to TRBJ2-1; tentative D call: TRBD2 (6 bases). The CDR3 has 12 residues. Germline V CDR1 and CDR2: DFQATT, SNEGSKA (reference sequence). The germline V and J ends were trimmed by 3 bases and 3 bases, with 6 bases remaining between them. CDR3 sequence (DNA): TGCAGTGCTAGCGGGAGCTACAATGAGCAGTTCTTC. Translated: CSASGSYNEQFF.

The J gene is TRBJ2-3, the V gene TRBV12-3 or TRBV12-4, with a tentative D call TRBD2 (6 bases). The germline V and J ends were trimmed by 5 bases and 4 bases, with 16 bases remaining between them. The CDR3 runs to 15 residues. The CDR3 loop reads CASSRGLLSADTQYF. The CDR3 bases are TGTGCCAGCAGTAGGGGACTCCTAAGCGCAGATACGCAGTATTTT.

This clonotype was observed at least ten times. The V gene is TRBV4-2, the J gene TRBJ2-4; 8 positions agree with TRBD2. CDR3 length equals 15 residues. Germline lookup yields CDR1 LGHNA and CDR2 YNFKEQ. Trimming at V came to 8 bases and at J to 0 bases, leaving 6 bases not matched to a gene. In nucleotides, the CDR3 is TGTGCCAGCTCTACGGGGGGGATAGCCAAAAACATTCAGTACTTC. Residues: CASSTGGIAKNIQYF.

DNA for the CDR3: TGTGCCACCAGCAGCGGACAGGGGAATACAGCTTTCTTT. Translating it yields CATSSGQGNTAFF. The chain joins TRBV15 to TRBJ1-1; the match to TRBD1 covers 9 bases. The CDR3 has 13 residues. Germline V lookup: CDR1 LNHNV, CDR2 YYDKDF (reference sequence). The junction had 6 bases not matched to a gene; V was cut back by 3 bases and J by 10 bases.

The chain is built from TRBV20-1 and TRBJ1-1; unclear D gene. This CDR3 contains 14 residues. Trimming left V 3 bases short and J 4 bases short, with 15 bases between. CDR1 DFQATT and CDR2 SNEGSKA come from the germline V gene (reference sequence). CDR3 coding DNA: TGCAGTGCTAGGGAGGGCTCGGGTACCACTGAAGCTTTCTTT. Translation gives CSAREGSGTTEAFF.

In its sample, this clonotype was seen a few times. V and J are TRBV7-6 and TRBJ2-1; 11 bases are shared with TRBD1. CDR3 size: 15 residues. J gave up 6 bases and V 6 bases, and 7 bases lay outside the gene matches. Germline CDR1 and CDR2: SGHVS and FNYEAQ. The CDR3 spells CASSRTGGASNEQFF. The CDR3 DNA follows: TGTGCCAGCAGTCGGACAGGGGGCGCGAGCAATGAGCAGTTCTTC.

This sequence joins TRBV27 and TRBJ2-1; 8 bases agree with TRBD1. Germline V CDR1 and CDR2: MNHEY, SMNVEV (reference sequence). The CDR3 has 15 residues. After removal of 3 bases from V and 8 bases from J, the junction contained 9 bases not matched to a gene. In DNA form, the CDR3 reads TGTGCCAGCAGTTTCCACGGACAGGGTTTGGATGAGCAGTTCTTC. Amino acids: CASSFHGQGLDEQFF.

This clonotype was counted between two and nine times. This sequence joins TRBV10-3 and TRBJ2-7, with D uncertain. CDR3 size: 15 residues. Trimming removed 0 bases from V and 0 bases from J, with 9 bases in between. From germline, CDR1 is ENHRY and CDR2 SYGVKD. The CDR3 nucleotides are TGTGCCATCAGTGAGTCGGGTACAGCCTCCTACGAGCAGTACTTC. Its protein product is CAISESGTASYEQYF.

The chain employs TRBV25-1 and TRBJ2-4; the D gene is possibly TRBD2 (6 bases). The J call is in doubt because the DNA end fits TRBJ2-7 better. CDR3 length equals 15 residues. Germline V lookup: CDR1 MGHDK, CDR2 SYGVNS. The CDR3 loop is CASSRSGTVPYEQYF. In nucleotides, the CDR3 is TGTGCCAGCAGTCGATCCGGGACTGTCCCCTACGAGCAGTACTTC.